This T cell receptor beta chain comes out of a study of T cells after yellow fever vaccination. Study details: Low-cell-number fractions underwent preparation using SMART-Seq v4 Ultra Low Input.

With V trimmed by 2 bases and J by 2 bases, 16 bases remained unmatched. This CDR3 has 19 residues. UMIs and a universal primer site were added when TCR cDNA was made by 5'RACE template switching. TCRdb re-analysed the 5' RACE reads in MiXCR, keeping a single row per CDR3 protein. The sample lists some 390,000 distinct CDR3 sequences; 6% to 8% were seen once. The input for sequencing was PBMCs, taken 5 days after the yellow fever booster vaccination. This TCR was sampled from a man in his thirties or forties who received the YFV17D yellow fever vaccine. V usage is TRBV23-1 and J usage is TRBJ2-7; TRBD1 matches 9 bases. TRBV23-1 is an ORF, and what it does is uncertain. The CDR3 sequence: CASSQRAPTPDRGPYEQYF. CDR3 sequence (DNA): TGCGCCAGCAGTCAAAGGGCCCCAACCCCGGACAGGGGACCCTACGAGCAGTACTTC.